The clone carrying this T cell receptor beta chain was seen only a few times. Its specificity is unknown. The record originates from a study of identical twins. The germline V gene has CDR1 SQVTM and CDR2 ANQGSEA. This CDR3 has 14 residues. Trimming removed 4 bases at V and 2 bases at J, with 15 bases between. Donors uniformly comprised healthy Caucasians. TCRdb reprocessed the 5' RACE reads with MiXCR, giving one entry per CDR3 protein. The table records a few hundred thousand distinct CDR3 sequences, 12% of them present only once. Study-wide results and limits: Zero-insertion findings could be partly confounded by invariant cells (MAIT and iNKT cells). Within monozygotic twins, out-of-frame TCR alpha sharing was underestimated by the models. Excess sharing by twins proved weaker in beta out-of-frame sequences.

In addition, the sample was reused for a study of yellow fever vaccine responses in identical twins.

Sequenced material: memory (CD45RO+) T cells sorted from blood. The chain has TRBV29-1 and TRBJ2-7, with D possibly being TRBD1 or TRBD2 (6 bases each). The origin of this receptor is a woman aged 18-30 years in good health. The CDR3 bases are TGCAGCGTTGGCTTGGGGGGACAAACCTACGAGCAGTACTTC. Amino acids: CSVGLGGQTYEQYF.